This TCR beta chain was sequenced in a study of OX40 agonist ivuxolimab in advanced cancers. Turning to the study itself: Patients received the agonistic anti-OX40 (CD134) antibody ivuxolimab. Every patient in dose escalation had hepatocellular carcinoma, melanoma, renal cell or head and neck cancer. Study-level results: In general, CD8+ T cells held more expanded clones than CD4+ did, on average.

With V trimmed by 6 bases and J by 7 bases, 7 bases remained unmatched. Germline CDR1 is SGHVS and CDR2 is FQNEAQ. The length of the CDR3 is 14 residues. Patients were ruled out by autoimmune disease history or systemic immunosuppression. Concerning this clone: No antigen is known for it.

Here immunoSEQ multiplex PCR was the method, and the copy in TCRdb shows in-frame clones only, minus some. Here the sample spans some 30,000 clones, around 74% being singletons. The source is an adult with an advanced solid tumor such as melanoma, head and neck, liver or kidney cancer. The sequenced sample was CD4+ or CD8+ T cells sorted from blood, obtained in a trial of the OX40 agonist ivuxolimab. V and J are TRBV7-8 and TRBJ2-2; 8 bases are a match to TRBD1. The CDR3 region is CASSTQGAVGELFF. CDR3 bases: TGTGCCAGCAGTACTCAGGGGGCGGTCGGGGAGCTGTTTTTT.